This T cell receptor beta chain derives from a study of T-cell reconstitution after alpha-beta-depleted transplantation in children. Study-wide points: T-cell counts and diversity at one year post-transplant came mainly from newly produced T cells.

Concerning this clonotype itself: Its antigen remains unknown.

The TCRbeta library was prepared with unique molecular identifiers. Each CDR3 protein gets one entry after TCRdb re-called the PCR reads with MiXCR. The sample records about a million distinct CDR3 sequences, roughly 31% being singletons. The input for sequencing was PBMCs, mostly from graft donor cells, taken 360 days after TCRalphabeta/CD19-depleted stem cell transplant. This sequence originates from a boy younger than two who had a stem cell transplant for SCID, so the T cells may come from the graft donor.

The CDR3 is CASSFWTASGNTIYF. The DNA of the CDR3 is TGTGCCAGCAGCTTCTGGACAGCCTCTGGAAACACCATATATTTT. The rearrangement uses TRBV7-9 and TRBJ1-3, with D maybe TRBD1 (6 bases). Trimming pared 3 bases from V and 0 bases from J, leaving 9 bases between. The CDR3 length is 15 residues. Germline V gene lookup returns CDR1 SEHNR and CDR2 FQNEAQ (reference sequence). Drawing the rest from reference TRBV7-9 and TRBJ1-3, the complete variable domain is DTGVSQNPRHKITKRGQNVTFRCDPISEHNRLYWYRQTLGQGPEFLTYFQNEAQLEKSRLLSDRFSAERPKGSFSTLEIQRTEQGDSAMYLCASSFWTASGNTIYFGEGSWLTVV.